Listed here are 5 T cell receptor beta chains from one sample, sequenced in a study of blood T cells in healthy people across ages. Next came a second PCR, run for about 7 to 12 cycles, which used a sample-barcoded 5' primer along with a J-beta primer mix. TCRdb processed the 5' RACE reads anew with MiXCR; each CDR3 protein has one entry. The data show over 600,000 distinct CDR3 sequences, with under 25% seen just once and roughly 3.6% held by the top ten. Sequencing was performed on blood. The receptors here all came from a man in his sixties or seventies in good health.

This clonotype turned up a few times. This sequence joins TRBV27 and TRBJ2-7; perhaps TRBD2 as D (6 bases). The germline V and J ends were trimmed by 4 bases and 0 bases, with 13 bases remaining between them. Germline CDR1 MNHEY, CDR2 SMNVEV (reference sequence). The CDR3 has 15 residues. The CDR3 spells CASSSTGSRSYEQYF. As DNA, the CDR3 is TGTGCCAGCAGTTCCACCGGGAGCCGCTCCTACGAGCAGTACTTC.

V is TRBV9 and J is TRBJ2-3; 9 bases map to TRBD2. The junction had 17 bases not matched to a gene; V was cut back by 4 bases and J by 2 bases. The CDR3 extends over 19 amino acids. Germline V gene lookup returns CDR1 SGDLS and CDR2 YYNGEE. CDR3 nucleotide sequence: TGTGCCAGCAGCTCCCACGGTAGCGGGAGCTGGGGAGACACAGATACGCAGTATTTT. It translates to CASSSHGSGSWGDTDTQYF.

This clonotype was seen only a few times. The rearrangement joins TRBV5-1 to TRBJ2-5; 9 nucleotides agree with TRBD2. Judging by the DNA end, TRBJ2-7 fits better; the J call may be wrong. Germline V CDR1 and CDR2: SGHRS, YFSETQ. The CDR3 is made up of 17 amino acids. The CDR3 DNA follows: TGCGCCAGCAGCTCTCCCTCTGCGGGAGGGCCCGTATACGAGCAGTACTTC. This encodes CASSSPSAGGPVYEQYF.

This chain connects TRBV7-9 to TRBJ2-2; perhaps D is TRBD1 or TRBD2 (5 bases each). The length of the CDR3 is 15 residues. Between the trimmed V and J ends, which lost 4 bases and 6 bases, there was a span of 15 bases. Germline V CDR1 and CDR2: SEHNR, FQNEAQ (reference sequence). The CDR3 is CASSSLGTMSGELFF. The CDR3 DNA is TGTGCCAGCAGCTCCCTTGGGACCATGTCCGGGGAGCTGTTTTTT.

V usage is TRBV27 and J usage is TRBJ1-5; D call uncertain. The CDR3 has 13 residues. Germline V gene lookup returns CDR1 MNHEY and CDR2 SMNVEV (reference sequence). V was pared by 2 bases and J by 11 bases, with 13 bases between. In DNA form, the CDR3 reads TGTGCCAGCAGTTTAAACTTCGTACGGGCCCAGCATTTT. It yields the protein CASSLNFVRAQHF.